Sequencing of this T cell receptor beta chain was carried out in a study of cytomegalovirus exposure and HLA in healthy donors. The CDR3 sequence is 14 residues long. V lost 6 bases, J lost 7 bases, and 15 bases lay in between. Germline CDR1 SEHNR, CDR2 FQNEAQ (reference sequence). Amplification used 60 Vbeta primers and 13 Jbeta primers. Assay: immunoSEQ multiplex PCR; the TCRdb copy retains only in-frame clones and omits some. This table has about 160,000 clones, under 90% appearing once. The chain joins TRBV7-9 to TRBJ1-4; D unclear. The TCR originated in a man younger than 45 in good health and CMV-seronegative. Sequenced: PBMCs. The DNA for the CDR3 is TGTGCCAGCAGACCACCAAGTTCCAGTGAAAAACTGTTTTTT. This encodes CASRPPSSSEKLFF.